The source of this T cell receptor beta chain is a study of T cells in localized non-small cell lung cancer. Assay: immunoSEQ multiplex PCR; the TCRdb copy retains only in-frame clones and omits some. In the table there are tens of thousands of clones, more than 75% of which are singletons. This clone was detected only once. What it binds is unknown. Study results and caveats: Tumor trailed uninvolved adjacent lung in T cell clonality, which peaked there.

The length of the CDR3 is 15 residues. Germline V gene sequence: CDR1 SGHTA, CDR2 FQGNSA. V was cut by 5 bases and J by 0 bases, with 11 bases left in between. The chain uses TRBV7-2 and TRBJ1-5; D is ambiguous. The sample here was peripheral blood, taken before any cancer treatment. The clonotype originates from a male donor older than 55 with stage I squamous cell lung carcinoma. The CDR3 spells CASSLRSSSNQPQHF. The CDR3 DNA is TGTGCCAGCAGCCTAAGGAGTTCTAGCAATCAGCCCCAGCATTTT.